This T cell receptor (beta chain) originates from a study of OX40 agonist ivuxolimab in advanced cancers. Turning to the study itself: The patients received agonistic anti-OX40 (CD134) antibody ivuxolimab. Broader study findings: Expanded clones were, on average, more numerous in CD8+ T cells than in CD4+.

The germline V gene encodes CDR1 SGHTA and CDR2 FQGNSA. This CDR3 region has 15 residues. V trimming: 0 bases; J trimming: 4 bases; junction bases outside the gene matches: 5. Autoimmune disease history or systemic immunosuppression disqualified patients. Drawing of blood for sampling happened at baseline, at cycle 4 day 1, and at cycle 7 day 1. Remarks on this clone: Its specificity is unknown.

TCRdb keeps only in-frame clones here, not all; method: immunoSEQ multiplex PCR. The sample carries approximately 81,000 clones, approximately 94% recorded once. The source material was CD4+ or CD8+ T cells sorted from blood, sampled in a trial of the OX40 agonist ivuxolimab. This sequence originates from an adult with an advanced solid tumor such as melanoma, head and neck, liver or kidney cancer. The chain recombines TRBV7-2 with TRBJ1-2; 7 bases match TRBD1. DNA of the CDR3: TGTGCCAGCAGCTTAGCGGTGGCAGGGGGCTATGGCTACACCTTC. Translated: CASSLAVAGGYGYTF.